The 21 T cell receptor beta chains below come from one sample, sequenced in a study of CD8+CD57+ T cells in acquired aplastic anemia. Using genomic DNA as the template, TCR beta VDJ and CDR3 profiling was carried out. TCRdb re-called the reads with MiXCR, one entry per CDR3 protein. The sample consists of hundreds of thousands of distinct CDR3 sequences, 65% to 80% of them appearing once. The sample taken for sequencing was sorted CD4+, CD8+, or CD8+CD57+ T cells (not recorded which) from PBMCs. These receptors all stem from a human donor in good health, serving as a control.

V gene TRBV5-1 combines with J gene TRBJ2-7, with D perhaps matching TRBD1 (5 bases). The CDR3 is 13 residues long. V lost 3 bases and J 9 bases, leaving 16 bases between the germline ends. Germline V gene sequence: CDR1 SGHRS, CDR2 YFSETQ. CDR3 sequence reads: CASSSGGDRGQYF. The CDR3 DNA is TGCGCCAGCAGCTCAGGCGGAGATAGGGGGCAGTACTTC.

This clonotype has only a few counts. The chain employs TRBV24-1 and TRBJ2-1; 8 bases are a match to TRBD2. The trim removed 4 bases at V and 4 bases at J, leaving 8 bases unmatched. Per germline, CDR1 KGHDR and CDR2 SFDVKD. The CDR3 has 16 amino acids. The DNA of the CDR3 is TGTGCCACCAGTGACCAAACTAGCGGACCTTACAATGAGCAGTTCTTC. Translation: CATSDQTSGPYNEQFF.

The rearrangement joins TRBV11-2 to TRBJ2-5; D is unclear. The V end lost 4 bases, the J end lost 10 bases, and 25 bases lay between the germline ends. Germline lookup yields CDR1 SGHAT and CDR2 FQNNGV. This CDR3 is built from 16 residues. The CDR3 sequence is CASSSPRARAKASQYF. For the CDR3, the DNA is TGTGCCAGCAGCTCACCACGGGCCAGAGCCAAAGCCAGCCAGTACTTC.

Comments on this clonotype: Here the CDR3 omits its conserved ending phenylalanine or tryptophan, so a read error is the likely source. The chain is built from TRBV2 and TRBJ2-3; 13 bases match TRBD2. V was clipped by 5 bases and J by 5 bases; unmatched bases: 4. The germline V gene encodes CDR1 SNHLY and CDR2 FYNNEI. The CDR3 extends over 15 amino acids. This chain's CDR3 is CASSWTSGGGDTQYL. CDR3 coding DNA: TGTGCCAGCAGTTGGACTAGCGGGGGCGGAGATACGCAGTATCTT.

This clonotype is medium-sized in the sample. The chain links TRBV2 to TRBJ2-7, with TRBD2 matching over 14 bases. The CDR3 spans 15 residues. J was trimmed by 6 bases and V by 4 bases; bases with no gene match: 5. Germline assignment: CDR1 SNHLY and CDR2 FYNNEI. As DNA, the CDR3 is TGTGCCAGCAGTGGCCAGGGACTAGCGGGGGCCGAGCAGTACTTC. It is translated as CASSGQGLAGAEQYF.

In regard to this clonotype: A read error may explain this, as a much larger clone is one base away. The chain carries TRBV7-3 and TRBJ2-3, with 10 bases lining up with TRBD2. Germline loops: CDR1 SGHTA, CDR2 FQGTGA. The CDR3 runs to 17 residues. CDR3 region: CASSQVLSGGETDTQYF. The CDR3 nucleotides read TGCGCCAGCAGCCAAGTTCTCAGCGGGGGGGAGACAGATACGCAGTATTTT.

The V and J genes are TRBV11-2 and TRBJ1-2; D possibly corresponds to TRBD1 (6 bases). V gave up 4 bases and J gave up 7 bases, with 13 bases separating them. CDR1 SGHAT and CDR2 FQNNGV come from the germline V gene. The CDR3 loop spans 13 amino acids. CDR3 DNA: TGTGCCAGCAGCTCCTATGGGGGGGCTGGCTACACCTTC. As protein: CASSSYGGAGYTF.

This clonotype was picked up many times. The rearrangement uses TRBV27 and TRBJ2-7; D is unresolved. Germline CDR1 reads MNHEY; CDR2 reads SMNVEV (reference sequence). The CDR3 is made up of 14 amino acids. V was trimmed by 4 bases and J by 0 bases, leaving 10 bases between them. CDR3 DNA: TGTGCCAGCAGTTCGACGGCGAGCTCCTACGAGCAGTACTTC. Amino acid sequence: CASSSTASSYEQYF.

The gene calls are TRBV11-2 and TRBJ2-4; D is ambiguous. CDR1 is SGHAT and CDR2 is FQNNGV in the germline V gene. The length of the CDR3 is 16 residues. Trimming left V 1 base short and J 3 bases short, with 13 bases between. The CDR3 here is CASSLGHQWGKNIQYF. The CDR3 bases are TGTGCCAGCAGCTTAGGTCACCAGTGGGGCAAAAACATTCAGTACTTC.

With regard to this clonotype: With a much larger clone just one base away, this may be a read error. No conserved phenylalanine or tryptophan is present at the end of the CDR3, so a read error is the likely explanation. The rearrangement uses TRBV5-4 and TRBJ1-2; D is perhaps TRBD1 (5 bases). This CDR3 spans 15 amino acids. The V end was cut by 0 bases, the J end by 5 bases, with 14 bases between. Germline CDR1 is SGHNT and CDR2 is YYREEE (reference sequence). The CDR3, as DNA: TGTGCCAGCAGCTTGGACGGGACTCAGGGATATGGCTACACCGTC. This translates into CASSLDGTQGYGYTV.

A word on this clonotype: The junction and the germline gene differ at one end; a read error may be behind it. This sequence joins TRBV5-1 and TRBJ1-2; maybe TRBD1 (6 bases). The CDR3 is 12 residues long. Per germline, CDR1 SGHRS and CDR2 YFSETQ. In nucleotides, the CDR3 is TGTGCCAGCAGCTTGGACAGTTATGGCTCCACCTTC. This codes for CASSLDSYGSTF.

The chain joins TRBV20-1 to TRBJ2-4; 7 bases are shared with TRBD2. Per germline, CDR1 DFQATT and CDR2 SNEGSKA (reference sequence). Trimming removed 0 bases from V and 0 bases from J; junction bases left unmatched: 14. The CDR3 runs to 19 residues. The CDR3 coding sequence is TGCAGTGCTAGAGAGAGAGCGGGGAGTAAATATTTAGCCAAAAACATTCAGTACTTC. Protein sequence: CSARERAGSKYLAKNIQYF.

V gene TRBV5-6 combines with J gene TRBJ1-4, with 8 positions matching TRBD1. With V trimmed by 3 bases and J by 8 bases, 9 bases remained unmatched. From germline, CDR1 is SGHDT and CDR2 YYEEEE. There are 15 residues in the CDR3. The CDR3, as DNA: TGTGCCAGCAGCTACTTACAGGGGGGAAACGAAAAACTGTTTTTT. This codes for CASSYLQGGNEKLFF.

J is TRBJ1-1 and V is TRBV20-1, with D possibly TRBD1 on 6 matching bases. Germline assignment: CDR1 DFQATT and CDR2 SNEGSKA (reference sequence). The CDR3 consists of 14 residues. The V and J ends lost 7 bases and 5 bases respectively, with 20 bases between them. The CDR3 DNA sequence: TGCAGTGGTAAACGAAGGGACAACAAAACTGAAGCTTTCTTT. It is translated as CSGKRRDNKTEAFF.

V is TRBV12-5 and J is TRBJ1-2, with a possible D match to TRBD1 (5 bases). Germline CDR1 and CDR2: LGHNT and FRNRAP. CDR3 length: 16 residues. The CDR3 protein is CASSVQLSQGGYGYTF. The CDR3 DNA is TGTGCCAGCAGCGTCCAACTTAGTCAGGGTGGCTATGGCTACACCTTC.

A few counts support this clonotype. The chain is built from TRBV19 and TRBJ1-5, with D unclear. The germline CDR1 and CDR2 sequences are LNHDA and SQIVND (reference sequence). CDR3 length equals 12 residues. V shed 5 bases and J shed 3 bases, with 5 bases lying between them. CDR3 loop: CASSFLNQPQHF. DNA for the CDR3: TGTGCCAGTAGTTTCCTCAATCAGCCCCAGCATTTT.

This clonotype has just a few counts. The rearrangement joins TRBV15 to TRBJ2-1, with 10 bases identical to TRBD2. From germline, CDR1 is LNHNV and CDR2 YYDKDF (reference sequence). The CDR3 covers 14 residues. Germline trimming cut 4 bases from V and 5 bases from J; bases unmatched to any gene: 2. The CDR3 protein is CATSTGLADNEQFF. For the CDR3, the DNA is TGTGCCACCAGCACCGGACTAGCGGACAATGAGCAGTTCTTC.

This clonotype was found a few times. A much larger clone sits a single nucleotide away, making a read error possible. The V call is TRBV20-1, the J call TRBJ1-1; the match to TRBD1 covers 11 bases. V dropped 0 bases and J dropped 0; count of bases not matched to a gene: 9. There are 18 residues in the CDR3. Germline V gives CDR1 DFQATT, CDR2 SNEGSKA (reference sequence). The DNA for the CDR3 is TGCAGTGCTAGAGATCCCTTGGGACAGGGGGTTTTGAACACTGAAGCTTTCTTT. It codes for CSARDPLGQGVLNTEAFF.

Comments on this clonotype: One end of the junction fails to match germline, which may point to a read error. The V call is TRBV5-8, the J call TRBJ1-2; perhaps TRBD1 as D (6 bases). The CDR3 spans 13 residues. Germline V gene sequence: CDR1 SGHTS, CDR2 YDEGEE. The CDR3 sequence is CATKRDSSGVSNF. The CDR3 nucleotides read TGTGCCACCAAACGAGATTCCTCAGGGGTCTCCAACTTC.

On this clonotype itself: The DNA is omitted, as the CDR3 cannot be located on it reliably, and the CDR3 follows TCRdb's listing. This chain connects TRBV7-2 to TRBJ2-3; the table's D call, TRBD2, has no DNA check behind it. The CDR3 is made up of 14 amino acids, end residues included. Germline loops: CDR1 SGHTA, CDR2 FQGNSA. This CDR3 reads CASSWGEGSGAKDF.

This CDR3 is CASSIDVSNQPQHF. The CDR3 DNA reads as TGTGCCAGTAGTATAGACGTTAGCAATCAGCCCCAGCATTTT. The genes are TRBV19 and TRBJ1-5; unclear D gene. The ends were cut back, 0 bases at V and 0 bases at J, with 3 bases in the middle. The CDR3 consists of 14 residues. Germline V lookup: CDR1 LNHDA, CDR2 SQIVND (reference sequence).